A selection of T cell receptor beta chains follows, all from one sample in a study of T cell responses to AZD1222 COVID-19 vaccine. The assay was immunoSEQ multiplex PCR, and TCRdb's table has in-frame clones only and misses some. This sample yields about 120,000 clones, of which about 90% are seen a single time; 14% belongs to the top ten. The sample here was peripheral blood, taken on day 0 of AZD1222 vaccination. Every receptor here comes from an adult in good health. Each CDR3 is given with its conserved first and last residue. D genes are given only for firm matches. The size entry is marked missing in some rows and otherwise reads once, few, many or a size class.

TRBV3-1/TRBV3-2	.	.	TRBJ1-1	CASSLGRSGEAFF	TGTGCCAGCAGCCTGGGCAGGTCGGGAGAAGCTTTCTTT
TRBV3-1/TRBV3-2	.	.	TRBJ2-3	CASSQELPWVRDTQYF	TGTGCCAGCAGCCAAGAACTGCCCTGGGTCAGAGATACGCAGTATTTT
TRBV19	.	once	TRBJ2-1	CASSIVAGIINEQFF	TGTGCCAGTAGTATTGTGGCAGGGATTATCAATGAGCAGTTCTTC
TRBV27	.	.	TRBJ2-7	CASSPTRNSPYEQYF	TGTGCCAGCAGTCCGACTAGGAATTCGCCCTACGAGCAGTACTTC
TRBV11-2	TRBD1	.	TRBJ1-3	CASSLEAGGNTIYF	TGTGCCAGCAGCTTAGAGGCAGGGGGGAACACCATATATTTT
TRBV5-1	.	.	TRBJ1-5	CASSPEPGPREPQHF	TGCGCCAGCAGCCCCGAGCCGGGCCCCAGGGAGCCCCAGCATTTT
TRBV11-2	.	.	TRBJ1-3	CASSSGGFGNTIYF	TGTGCCAGCAGCTCTGGGGGGTTTGGAAACACCATATATTTT
TRBV7-2	.	.	TRBJ1-4	CASSLVDAYNEKLFF	TGTGCCAGCAGCTTAGTTGACGCTTACAATGAAAAACTGTTTTTT
TRBV6-5	TRBD1	once	TRBJ2-2	CASSGQGGTGELFF	TGTGCCAGCTCGGGACAGGGGGGCACCGGGGAGCTGTTTTTT
TRBV4-3	.	.	TRBJ2-2	CASSQDAVRGGATGELFF	TGCGCCAGCAGCCAAGATGCCGTGAGGGGGGGCGCGACCGGGGAGCTGTTTTTT
TRBV21-1	.	.	TRBJ2-1	CASSKSSGPTYNEQFF	TGTGCCAGCAGCAAGTCCTCGGGACCCACCTACAATGAGCAGTTCTTC
TRBV6-5	.	.	TRBJ2-1	CASAQGRAPYNEQFF	TGTGCCAGCGCCCAGGGGAGGGCACCCTACAATGAGCAGTTCTTC
TRBV9	TRBD2	.	TRBJ2-1	CASSGGSSYNEQFF	TGTGCCAGCAGCGGCGGGAGCTCCTACAATGAGCAGTTCTTC
TRBV28	.	.	TRBJ2-7	CASSDSLGLGSTEGEQYF	TGTGCCAGTTCCGACAGCCTCGGGTTGGGCTCGACGGAGGGGGAGCAGTACTTC
TRBV19	.	few	TRBJ2-7	CASSIGWRGSSYEQYF	TGTGCCAGTAGTATAGGTTGGAGGGGGAGCTCCTACGAGCAGTACTTC
TRBV11-2	TRBD1	.	TRBJ1-6	CASSPLGQDRFNSPLHF	TGTGCCAGCAGCCCCCTAGGACAGGACAGATTTAATTCACCCCTCCACTTT